These T cell receptor beta chains were read from a single sample in a study of blood T cell repertoires in COVID-19. TCRdb's copy holds only in-frame clones and misses some; the assay was immunoSEQ multiplex PCR. The sample includes under 130,000 clones, around 84% seen only once; the top ten take about 12%. Material for sequencing was peripheral blood. These receptors originate from a human donor in a cohort sampled during active COVID-19. The CDR3 runs from the conserved cysteine through the conserved F or W. D genes are given only for firm matches. For some rows the clone size is stated as once, few or many, or as a class when expanded; others skip it.

abundance | j_gene | len | d_gene | v_gene | CDR3aa | CDR3nt
- | TRBJ1-5 | 14 | - | TRBV6-5 | CASSGGFGNQPQHF | TGTGCCAGCTCCGGAGGGTTTGGCAATCAGCCCCAGCATTTT
- | TRBJ1-2 | 14 | TRBD1 | TRBV11-2 | CASSLGQGVGGYTF | TGTGCCAGCAGCCTAGGGCAGGGGGTTGGTGGCTACACCTTC
few | TRBJ2-2 | 12 | - | TRBV19 | CASSTDYGELFF | TGTGCCAGTAGTACCGACTATGGGGAGCTGTTTTTT
- | TRBJ1-4 | 17 | TRBD1 | TRBV2 | CASSDNRGAGANEKLFF | TGTGCCAGCAGTGATAACAGGGGCGCCGGGGCTAATGAAAAACTGTTTTTT
- | TRBJ2-3 | 14 | - | TRBV5-5 | CASSVDFYTDTQYF | TGTGCCAGCAGCGTGGACTTTTACACAGATACGCAGTATTTT
- | TRBJ2-1 | 15 | - | TRBV7-9 | CASSSSGTQYNEQFF | TGTGCCAGCAGCTCCTCCGGGACACAATACAATGAGCAGTTCTTC
- | TRBJ1-5 | 13 | - | TRBV2 | CALAGKRGQPQHF | TGTGCCCTTGCGGGGAAGCGGGGTCAGCCCCAGCATTTT
- | TRBJ2-2 | 17 | TRBD2 | TRBV19 | CASSITSGGPSGRELFF | TGTGCCAGTAGTATCACTAGCGGGGGGCCCTCAGGCCGGGAGCTGTTTTTT
once | TRBJ1-3 | 15 | - | TRBV7-6 | CASSPSAGSGNTIYF | TGTGCCAGCAGCCCTTCAGCAGGCTCTGGAAACACCATATATTTT
- | TRBJ1-6 | 16 | - | TRBV19 | CASRPSGTAGNSPLHF | TGTGCCAGTAGGCCTTCCGGGACTGCGGGAAATTCACCCCTCCACTTT
- | TRBJ2-3 | 16 | TRBD2 | TRBV5-1 | CASSEGLAGGPHTQYF | TGCGCCAGCAGCGAGGGACTAGCGGGGGGCCCCCATACGCAGTATTTT
- | TRBJ1-5 | 15 | - | TRBV27 | CASTKDALAGQPQHF | TGTGCCAGCACCAAAGACGCACTAGCCGGTCAGCCCCAGCATTTT
once | TRBJ1-3 | 12 | - | TRBV5-1 | CASSLGAGTIYF | TGCGCCAGCAGCTTGGGCGCCGGCACCATATATTTT
- | TRBJ2-7 | 13 | - | TRBV6-5 | CASRSGEAYEQYF | TGTGCCAGCAGATCCGGGGAAGCCTACGAGCAGTACTTC
- | TRBJ1-4 | 14 | - | TRBV18 | CASSSLFAGEKLFF | TGTGCCAGCTCATCCCTTTTCGCCGGTGAAAAACTGTTTTTT
once | TRBJ2-1 | 13 | TRBD2 | TRBV2 | CASSERGGNEQFF | TGTGCCAGCAGTGAACGGGGGGGCAATGAGCAGTTCTTC
- | TRBJ1-1 | 14 | TRBD1 | TRBV19 | CASSVGTADTEAFF | TGTGCCAGTAGTGTAGGGACAGCTGACACTGAAGCTTTCTTT
- | TRBJ2-5 | 15 | - | TRBV5-1 | CASSLQNYDQETQYF | TGCGCCAGCAGCTTACAAAATTACGACCAAGAGACCCAGTACTTC
once | TRBJ1-6 | 14 | - | TRBV6-5 | CASTPGLNNSPLHF | TGTGCCAGCACCCCGGGACTCAATAATTCACCCCTCCACTTT
- | TRBJ1-4 | 14 | - | TRBV4-1 | CASSPRATNEKLFF | TGCGCCAGCAGCCCCAGGGCAACTAATGAAAAACTGTTTTTT
- | TRBJ2-1 | 19 | TRBD2 | TRBV4-2 | CASSPRTSGGTYVGNEQFF | TGTGCCAGCAGCCCGCGGACTAGCGGGGGCACCTACGTTGGCAATGAGCAGTTCTTC
- | TRBJ2-1 | 11 | - | TRBV9 | CASSDNNEQFF | TGTGCCAGCAGCGACAACAATGAGCAGTTCTTC